The 32 T cell receptor beta chains listed next were all sequenced from one sample in a study of shared clonotypes between healthy human individuals. Profiling relied on immunoSEQ multiplex PCR, and the TCRdb table lists in-frame clones only, not all of them. The sample lists around 240,000 clones, approximately 65% seen once, with 8.5% to 14% in the top ten. Sequenced sample: memory CD4+ T cells sorted from blood. Subset denoted: CD45RA-negative fraction. The receptors derive from a man aged 30-40 years in good health.

The chain links TRBV2 to TRBJ2-1; tentative D call: TRBD2 (5 bases). CDR3 length: 13 residues. Per germline, CDR1 SNHLY and CDR2 FYNNEI. Trimming left V 8 bases short and J 9 bases short, with 17 bases between. The CDR3 nucleotides read TGTGCCAGCGGGCGAACAACTAGGGTTGAGCAGTTCTTC. This translates into CASGRTTRVEQFF.

V is TRBV29-1 and J is TRBJ1-5; 7 bases align to TRBD1. The germline V gene has CDR1 SQVTM and CDR2 ANQGSEA. There are 14 residues in the CDR3. V was clipped by 6 bases and J by 7 bases; unmatched bases: 12. Written as DNA, the CDR3 is TGCAGCGTGGGGGAACCGGGACAGACCCAGCCCCAGCATTTT. It encodes CSVGEPGQTQPQHF.

The V call is TRBV7-9, the J call TRBJ2-5; the D gene is possibly TRBD1 (5 bases). This CDR3 contains 14 residues. The V end was cut by 1 base, the J end by 1 base, with 7 bases between. CDR1 and CDR2 (germline): SEHNR, FQNEAQ (reference sequence). In DNA form, the CDR3 reads TGTGCCAGCAGCTTAGAAGGGGTCCAAGAGACCCAGTACTTC. This gives the protein CASSLEGVQETQYF.

The chain employs TRBV14 and TRBJ2-5; 13 bases line up with TRBD2. CDR1 and CDR2 from the germline V gene are SGHDN and FVKESK. CDR3 length equals 19 residues. Germline trimming cut 0 bases from V and 2 bases from J; bases unmatched to any gene: 9. In nucleotides, the CDR3 is TGTGCCAGCAGCCAAGATTATACTAGCGGGAGGGTTGCTCAAGAGACCCAGTACTTC. Protein product: CASSQDYTSGRVAQETQYF.

On this clone itself: A junction boundary mismatches the germline segment, possibly from a read error. The chain couples TRBV7-2 to TRBJ2-1, with 8 bases identical to TRBD2. CDR1 is SGHTA, CDR2 FQGNSA, per germline. This CDR3 is 14 amino acids long. DNA for the CDR3: TGTGCCAGCAGTTTAGGTTACGGGAGGGATGAGCAGTTCTTC. This gives the protein CASSLGYGRDEQFF.

V is TRBV30 and J is TRBJ2-7; 11 bases map to TRBD2. Trimming cost V 2 bases and J 2 bases; bases outside gene matches: 8. CDR3 length: 16 residues. The germline V gene encodes CDR1 GTSNPN and CDR2 SVGIG (reference sequence). CDR3 sequence: CAWSRPGLAEPYEQYF. CDR3 in DNA: TGTGCCTGGAGTCGGCCGGGACTAGCGGAGCCCTACGAGCAGTACTTC.

The chain couples TRBV6-5 to TRBJ2-7, with D maybe TRBD1 (6 bases). This CDR3 is 14 amino acids long. Germline V lookup: CDR1 MNHEY, CDR2 SVGAGI. V gave up 6 bases and J gave up 5 bases, with 17 bases separating them. CDR3 amino acids: CASSPTGTIHEQYF. Here the CDR3 DNA reads TGTGCCAGCAGCCCTACCGGGACAATCCACGAGCAGTACTTC.

The V and J genes are TRBV5-4 and TRBJ2-1, with D unresolved. V was pared by 0 bases and J by 7 bases, with 2 bases between. From germline, CDR1 is SGHNT and CDR2 YYREEE (reference sequence). The CDR3 length is 11 residues. The CDR3, as DNA: TGTGCCAGCAGCTTGGAAAATGAGCAGTTCTTC. It yields the protein CASSLENEQFF. Together with reference TRBV5-4 and TRBJ2-1, the CDR3 gives the full variable domain: ETGVTQSPTHLIKTRGQQVTLRCSSQSGHNTVSWYQQALGQGPQFIFQYYREEENGRGNFPPRFSGLQFPNYSSELNVNALELDDSALYLCASSLENEQFFGPGTRLTVL.

The V gene is TRBV19, the J gene TRBJ2-5, with D uncertain. The CDR3 length is 14 residues. CDR1 and CDR2 (germline): LNHDA, SQIVND (reference sequence). The V gene lost 6 bases and the J gene lost 7 bases, with 18 bases spanning the gap. The CDR3 spells CASSLSGALVTQYF. The CDR3 region has the DNA TGTGCCAGTAGCCTCAGTGGAGCTTTGGTGACCCAGTACTTC.

The rearrangement links TRBV7-2 to TRBJ2-7; 12 bases fit TRBD2. Germline V gene sequence: CDR1 SGHTA, CDR2 FQGNSA. J was trimmed by 5 bases and V by 5 bases; bases with no gene match: 4. This CDR3 spans 14 amino acids. CDR3 loop: CASSRLAGVDEQYF. The CDR3 nucleotides read TGTGCCAGCAGCCGACTAGCGGGAGTCGACGAGCAGTACTTC.

This clone was seen a few times. The rearrangement uses TRBV2 and TRBJ2-1, with D possibly matching TRBD1 (5 bases). V was trimmed by 3 bases and J by 9 bases, leaving 12 bases between them. CDR3 length equals 13 residues. The germline CDR1 and CDR2 sequences are SNHLY and FYNNEI. The CDR3 DNA reads as TGTGCCAGCAGTGAGCAGGGTTGGAGTGAGCAGTTCTTC. Its translation: CASSEQGWSEQFF.

The chain joins TRBV10-1 to TRBJ2-3; D is possibly TRBD1 (5 bases). CDR1 and CDR2 (germline): WNHNN, SYGVQD (reference sequence). The CDR3 contains 15 residues. Between the trimmed V and J ends, which lost 3 bases and 3 bases, there was a span of 13 bases. The CDR3 nucleotides are TGCGCCAGCAGTGATCGGCAGGGCGGTACAGATACGCAGTATTTT. Translating gives CASSDRQGGTDTQYF.

The rearrangement links TRBV2 to TRBJ2-2, with a possible D match to TRBD1 (6 bases). Trimming left V 2 bases short and J 4 bases short, with 8 bases between. This CDR3 spans 14 amino acids. Per the germline V gene, CDR1 is SNHLY and CDR2 is FYNNEI. CDR3 DNA sequence: TGTGCCAGCAGTGAACGGGACATCACCGGGGAGCTGTTTTTT. Translated, it gives CASSERDITGELFF. Complete variable domain (other parts from reference TRBV2 and TRBJ2-2): EPEVTQTPSHQVTQMGQEVILRCVPISNHLYFYWYRQILGQKVEFLVSFYNNEISEKSEIFDDQFSVERPDGSNFTLKIRSTKLEDSAMYFCASSERDITGELFFGEGSRLTVL.

This clone was recorded a few times. This chain links TRBV2 with TRBJ1-1; 9 bases line up with TRBD1. In germline, CDR1 is SNHLY, CDR2 FYNNEI. J was trimmed by 5 bases and V by 4 bases; bases with no gene match: 5. The CDR3 consists of 14 residues. Here the CDR3 reads CASSAGTGYTEAFF. Here the CDR3 DNA reads TGTGCCAGCAGTGCAGGGACAGGGTATACTGAAGCTTTCTTT. Based on the CDR3 plus reference TRBV2 and TRBJ1-1, the full variable domain is EPEVTQTPSHQVTQMGQEVILRCVPISNHLYFYWYRQILGQKVEFLVSFYNNEISEKSEIFDDQFSVERPDGSNFTLKIRSTKLEDSAMYFCASSAGTGYTEAFFGQGTRLTVV.

The genes are TRBV7-2 and TRBJ2-7, with D perhaps matching TRBD1 or TRBD2 (5 bases each). Germline CDR1 SGHTA, CDR2 FQGNSA. There are 12 residues in the CDR3. With 8 bases removed from V and 4 bases from J, the gap between germline ends came to 12 bases. For the CDR3, the DNA is TGTGCCAGCGGTGGGACCACTTACGAGCAGTACTTC. It codes for CASGGTTYEQYF.

This chain uses TRBV6-6 with TRBJ2-6, with no clear D. CDR3 length: 13 amino acids. The V gene lost 9 bases and the J gene lost 0 bases, with 6 bases spanning the gap. Germline loops: CDR1 MNHNY, CDR2 SVGAGI (reference sequence). The CDR3 DNA reads as TGTGCCAGTACAAACTCTGGGGCCAACGTCCTGACTTTC. Its translation is CASTNSGANVLTF.

The genes are TRBV5-1 and TRBJ2-7; 7 bases align to TRBD2. The J segment lost 9 bases and the V segment lost 4 bases, leaving 16 bases of the junction unmatched. Looked up from germline, CDR1 is SGHRS and CDR2 is YFSETQ. The CDR3 contains 15 residues. CDR3 DNA sequence: TGCGCCAGCAGCCAGAGAACTAGCGCTCCTATCGCGCAGTACTTC. It is translated as CASSQRTSAPIAQYF.

The sample holds many counts of this clone. The CDR3 is CASSMGQGLRQFF. The DNA of the CDR3 is TGTGCCAGTAGTATGGGACAGGGATTGAGGCAGTTCTTC. The chain combines TRBV19 with TRBJ2-1, with 9 positions matching TRBD1. Per the germline V gene, CDR1 is LNHDA and CDR2 is SQIVND (reference sequence). This CDR3 has 13 residues. The V and J ends lost 3 bases and 12 bases, in that order; junction bases with no gene match: 6.

This chain joins TRBV5-5 and TRBJ2-1; 7 positions match TRBD2. J gave up 7 bases and V 2 bases, and 6 bases lay outside the gene matches. CDR1 is SGHKS and CDR2 is YYEKEE in the germline V gene (reference sequence). There are 14 residues in the CDR3. CDR3 region: CASSLAAGANEQFF. The CDR3 DNA is TGTGCCAGCAGCTTAGCGGCGGGAGCTAATGAGCAGTTCTTC. The entire variable domain, with the rest obtained from reference TRBV5-5 and TRBJ2-1, is as follows: DAGVTQSPTHLIKTRGQQVTLRCSPISGHKSVSWYQQVLGQGPQFIFQYYEKEERGRGNFPDRFSARQFPNYSSELNVNALLLGDSALYLCASSLAAGANEQFFGPGTRLTVL.

This chain links TRBV7-9 with TRBJ1-4; TRBD1 is a possible D gene (6 bases). Germline assignment: CDR1 SEHNR and CDR2 FQNEAQ (reference sequence). There are 15 residues in the CDR3. Trimming stripped 11 bases from V and 0 bases from J, with 16 bases between. CDR3 bases: TGTGCCTCTCAGGGGACCTATTCAACTAATGAAAAACTGTTTTTT. It translates to CASQGTYSTNEKLFF.

At least ten counts were recorded for this clone. The rearrangement joins TRBV28 to TRBJ2-1; D is perhaps TRBD2 (6 bases). CDR3 length equals 14 residues. CDR1 and CDR2 (germline): MDHEN, SYDVKM. Trimming stripped 8 bases from V and 1 base from J, with 12 bases between. The CDR3, as DNA: TGTGCCAGCGGGAGGACCAATTCCTACAATGAGCAGTTCTTC. Translated, it gives CASGRTNSYNEQFF.

This clone was observed once. V gene TRBV5-5 combines with J gene TRBJ2-7; D is undetermined. CDR3 length: 14 residues. The V and J ends lost 2 bases and 3 bases respectively, with 12 bases between them. Germline loops: CDR1 SGHKS, CDR2 YYEKEE (reference sequence). The CDR3 bases are TGTGCCAGCAGCTTAGCTGGCGTAGACTACGAGCAGTACTTC. Its protein is CASSLAGVDYEQYF.

The chain employs TRBV5-1 and TRBJ2-1; 15 bases are shared with TRBD2. The CDR3 runs 16 residues. J lost 4 bases, V lost 7 bases, and 6 bases had no gene match. From germline, CDR1 is SGHRS and CDR2 YFSETQ. CDR3 coding DNA: TGCGCCAGCGGGTTTGGACTAGCGGGGGGGTACAATGAGCAGTTCTTC. It specifies CASGFGLAGGYNEQFF. The variable domain in full, with the rest retrieved from reference TRBV5-1 and TRBJ2-1, is KAGVTQTPRYLIKTRGQQVTLSCSPISGHRSVSWYQQTPGQGLQFLFEYFSETQRNKGNFPGRFSGRQFSNSRSEMNVSTLELGDSALYLCASGFGLAGGYNEQFFGPGTRLTVL.

V gene TRBV7-9 combines with J gene TRBJ2-1; TRBD2 matches at 11 bases. Germline V gives CDR1 SEHNR, CDR2 FQNEAQ (reference sequence). V was pared by 4 bases and J by 1 base, with 3 bases of the junction left unmatched. The CDR3 length is 16 residues. Here the CDR3 DNA reads TGTGCCAGCAGCTCAAGACTAGCGGGATCCTACAATGAGCAGTTCTTC. Translated: CASSSRLAGSYNEQFF. Full variable domain (remainder filled in from reference TRBV7-9 and TRBJ2-1): DTGVSQNPRHKITKRGQNVTFRCDPISEHNRLYWYRQTLGQGPEFLTYFQNEAQLEKSRLLSDRFSAERPKGSFSTLEIQRTEQGDSAMYLCASSSRLAGSYNEQFFGPGTRLTVL.

The chain carries TRBV9 and TRBJ2-1, with 11 nucleotides matching TRBD2. The CDR3 contains 16 residues. The trim removed 6 bases at V and 9 bases at J, leaving 14 bases unmatched. Germline V lookup: CDR1 SGDLS, CDR2 YYNGEE. CDR3 region: CASTYSGLAGGGEQFF. In DNA form, the CDR3 reads TGTGCCAGCACCTATAGTGGGCTAGCGGGAGGCGGTGAGCAGTTCTTC.

The J gene is TRBJ1-2, the V gene TRBV29-1; D ambiguous. Germline loops: CDR1 SQVTM, CDR2 ANQGSEA. Deletions cut 5 bases from V and 0 bases from J, with 13 bases between. CDR3 length equals 14 residues. CDR3 in DNA: TGCAGCGTTCTCGGAAGCGGAGCTAACTATGGCTACACCTTC. This gives the protein CSVLGSGANYGYTF.

The chain carries TRBV18 and TRBJ1-4; D not resolved. CDR1 KGHSH and CDR2 LQKENI come from the germline V gene. CDR3 size: 13 residues. V dropped 3 bases and J dropped 6 bases, with 8 bases sitting between them. CDR3 in amino acids: CASSPTRDEKLFF. The CDR3 coding sequence is TGTGCCAGCTCACCGACAAGGGATGAAAAACTGTTTTTT. Full variable domain (remainder filled in from reference TRBV18 and TRBJ1-4): NAGVMQNPRHLVRRRGQEARLRCSPMKGHSHVYWYRQLPEEGLKFMVYLQKENIIDESGMPKERFSAEFPKEGPSILRIQQVVRGDSAAYFCASSPTRDEKLFFGSGTQLSVL.

The rearrangement uses TRBV6-6 and TRBJ2-7; D is undetermined. The CDR3 sequence is 14 residues long. The ends were cut back, 5 bases at V and 0 bases at J, with 11 bases in the middle. The germline gives CDR1 MNHNY, CDR2 SVGAGI (reference sequence). The chain's CDR3 is CASSPSFFSYEQYF. DNA for the CDR3: TGTGCCAGCAGTCCCAGTTTTTTCTCCTACGAGCAGTACTTC.

The V call is TRBV28, the J call TRBJ1-5; 10 bases match TRBD1. The junction had 6 bases not matched to a gene; V was cut back by 9 bases and J by 7 bases. CDR1 and CDR2 from the germline V gene are MDHEN and SYDVKM. The CDR3 runs 13 residues. The CDR3 reads CASRDRGKQPQHF. The CDR3 bases are TGTGCCAGTCGGGACAGGGGAAAGCAGCCCCAGCATTTT.

This chain connects TRBV7-2 to TRBJ2-3; unclear D gene. The CDR3 is made up of 14 amino acids. The germline gives CDR1 SGHTA, CDR2 FQGNSA. With 3 bases removed from V and 4 bases from J, the gap between germline ends came to 11 bases. This chain's CDR3 is CASSFGPTPDTQYF. CDR3 sequence (DNA): TGTGCCAGCAGCTTCGGACCTACGCCAGATACGCAGTATTTT. Combining the CDR3 with reference TRBV7-2 and TRBJ2-3 gives the whole variable domain GAGVSQSPSNKVTEKGKDVELRCDPISGHTALYWYRQSLGQGLEFLIYFQGNSAPDKSGLPSDRFSAERTGGSVSTLTIQRTQQEDSAVYLCASSFGPTPDTQYFGPGTRLTVL.

This chain uses TRBV11-2 with TRBJ1-2; D uncertain. The germline V and J ends were trimmed by 2 bases and 8 bases, with 9 bases remaining between them. The CDR3 covers 12 residues. The germline V gene encodes CDR1 SGHAT and CDR2 FQNNGV. CDR3 bases: TGTGCCAGCAGCTTAAGTGAGGGAGGCTACACCTTC. Protein product: CASSLSEGGYTF. Combining the CDR3 with reference TRBV11-2 and TRBJ1-2 gives the whole variable domain EAGVAQSPRYKIIEKRQSVAFWCNPISGHATLYWYQQILGQGPKLLIQFQNNGVVDDSQLPKDRFSAERLKGVDSTLKIQPAKLEDSAVYLCASSLSEGGYTFGSGTRLTVV.

This sequence joins TRBV19 and TRBJ1-5; TRBD1 is a possible D gene (5 bases). Germline V gene data show CDR1 as LNHDA and CDR2 as SQIVND (reference sequence). The CDR3 runs to 15 residues. Trimming left V 7 bases short and J 2 bases short, with 15 bases between. The CDR3 is CASKETGTGNQPQHF. CDR3 nucleotide sequence: TGTGCCAGTAAGGAGACGGGGACGGGCAATCAGCCCCAGCATTTT.